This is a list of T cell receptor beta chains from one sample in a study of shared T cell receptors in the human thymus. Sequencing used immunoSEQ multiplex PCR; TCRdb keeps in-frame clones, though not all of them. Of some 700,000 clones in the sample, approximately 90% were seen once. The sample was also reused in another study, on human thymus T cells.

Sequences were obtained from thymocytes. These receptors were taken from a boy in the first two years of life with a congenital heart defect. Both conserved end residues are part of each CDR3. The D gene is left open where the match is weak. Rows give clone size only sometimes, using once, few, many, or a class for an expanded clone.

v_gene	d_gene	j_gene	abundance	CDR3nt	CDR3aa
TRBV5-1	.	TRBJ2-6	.	TGCGCCAGCAGCCCGAGGGAGGACAGGTACTCTTCTGGGGCCAACGTCCTGACTTTC	CASSPREDRYSSGANVLTF
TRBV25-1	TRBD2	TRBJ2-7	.	TGTGCCACTAAGTCGGGACTAGCGGGAGAGGGTGAGCAGTACTTC	CATKSGLAGEGEQYF
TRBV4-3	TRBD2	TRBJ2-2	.	TGCGCCAGCAGCCAAGATAGGGAGGGGTTTAACACCGGGGAGCTGTTTTTT	CASSQDREGFNTGELFF
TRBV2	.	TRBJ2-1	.	TGTGCCAGCCCTGAGAGACTAGTCTACAATGAGCAGTTCTTC	CASPERLVYNEQFF
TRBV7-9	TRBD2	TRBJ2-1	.	TGTGCCAGCAGCTTATTCCAGCGGGAGACGAACAATGAGCAGTTCTTC	CASSLFQRETNNEQFF
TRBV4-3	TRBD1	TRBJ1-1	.	TGCGCCAGCAGCCAAGATTTACGGACAGGGGGCGGGAGGAACACTGAAGCTTTCTTT	CASSQDLRTGGGRNTEAFF
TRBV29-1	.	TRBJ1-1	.	TGCAGCGTTGACGCGCGAAAAGACACTGAAGCTTTCTTT	CSVDARKDTEAFF
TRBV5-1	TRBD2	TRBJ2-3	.	TGCGCCAGCAGCTCCGGACTAGCGGGAATCGACACAGATACGCAGTATTTT	CASSSGLAGIDTDTQYF
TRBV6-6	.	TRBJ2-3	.	TGTGCCAGCAGTTACACCTCAGGGGGCACAGATACGCAGTATTTT	CASSYTSGGTDTQYF
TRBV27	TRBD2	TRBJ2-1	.	TGTGCCAGCAGTTGGGGACTAGCGGGAATGAATGAGCAGTTCTTC	CASSWGLAGMNEQFF
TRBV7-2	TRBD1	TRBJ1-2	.	TGTGCCAGCAGCTTAGAGGGACAGGGGGTAGGTGGCTACACCTTC	CASSLEGQGVGGYTF
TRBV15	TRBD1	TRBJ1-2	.	TGTGCCACCAGCCCCCGAGGAAGGGGGCGCAGAAATGGCTACACCTTC	CATSPRGRGRRNGYTF
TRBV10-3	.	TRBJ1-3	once	TGTGCCATCAGTCCACTATTGCAGGACACCACTTATGGGGTCTCTGGAAACACCATATATTTT	CAISPLLQDTTYGVSGNTIYF
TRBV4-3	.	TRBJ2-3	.	TGCGCCAGCAGCCAAGAGCAGAGGTCGGATACGCAGTATTTT	CASSQEQRSDTQYF
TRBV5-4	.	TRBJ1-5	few	TGTGCCAGCAGCTTGTACGGGGATAGCAATCAGCCCCAGCATTTT	CASSLYGDSNQPQHF
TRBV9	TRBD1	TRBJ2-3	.	TGTGCCAGCAGCGCCGGGCCCAGGGGGCTACCGACAGATACGCAGTATTTT	CASSAGPRGLPTDTQYF
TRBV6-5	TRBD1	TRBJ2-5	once	TGTGCCAGCAGTGAGGACAGGGGGTCGGAGACCCAGTACTTC	CASSEDRGSETQYF
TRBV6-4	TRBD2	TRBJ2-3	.	TGTGCCAGCAGCGCCGTAGGGAGCGGGAGAGTACCTTTAGACACAGATACGCAGTATTTT	CASSAVGSGRVPLDTDTQYF
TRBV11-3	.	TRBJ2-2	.	TGTGCCAGCCGCGGGTACACCGGGGAGCTGTTTTTT	CASRGYTGELFF
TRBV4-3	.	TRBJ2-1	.	TGCGCCAGCAGCCAAGTACTTCGCGGGTCCCCCTCCTACAATGAGCAGTTCTTC	CASSQVLRGSPSYNEQFF
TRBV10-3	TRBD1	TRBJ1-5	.	TGTGCCATCAGGGGACAGGGTGAGGGCAATCAGCCCCAGCATTTT	CAIRGQGEGNQPQHF
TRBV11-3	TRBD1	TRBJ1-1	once	TGTGCCAGCAGCACCTACAGGGGCACTGAAGCTTTCTTT	CASSTYRGTEAFF
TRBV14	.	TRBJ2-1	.	TGTGCCAGCAGCGGCCGGGTCCTCGGCGCGGGACCTCCGTACAATGAGCAGTTCTTC	CASSGRVLGAGPPYNEQFF
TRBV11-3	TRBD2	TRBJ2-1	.	TGTGCCAGCAGGGGGGGACTAGCGGGATGGGGTGAGCAGTTCTTC	CASRGGLAGWGEQFF
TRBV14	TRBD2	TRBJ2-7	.	TGTGCCAGCAGCCTTCGACCGGGACTAGAAATCCACGAGCAGTACTTC	CASSLRPGLEIHEQYF
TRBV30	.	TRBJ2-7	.	TGTGCCTGGACGGGCTGCGGCGGGAACTCCTACGAGCAGTACTTC	CAWTGCGGNSYEQYF
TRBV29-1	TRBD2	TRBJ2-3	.	TGCAGCGTTGAAGACGGACTAGCGGGGTCAGATACGCAGTATTTT	CSVEDGLAGSDTQYF
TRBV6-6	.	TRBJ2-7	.	TGTGCCAGCACCCCGGGGCCAGGGGCACAGCAGTACTTC	CASTPGPGAQQYF
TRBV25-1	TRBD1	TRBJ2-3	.	TGTGCCAGCAGTGAGCAACCGGGACAGGGGAGCACAGATACGCAGTATTTT	CASSEQPGQGSTDTQYF
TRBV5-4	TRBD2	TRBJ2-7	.	TGTGCCAGCAGGGGCGGGAGGGCCGTAGACGAGCAGTACTTC	CASRGGRAVDEQYF
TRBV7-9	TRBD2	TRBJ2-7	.	TGTGCCAGCAGCTTAGCGAATTGGGGGACTAGCCCCATTCACCGGGAGCAGTACTTC	CASSLANWGTSPIHREQYF
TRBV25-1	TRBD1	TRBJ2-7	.	TGTGCCAGCAGTGGGCAGGGGGCCTCTCTCGAGCAGTACTTC	CASSGQGASLEQYF
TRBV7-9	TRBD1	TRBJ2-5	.	TGTGCCAGCAGCGTTCACAGGGGTATTGGGGAGACCCAGTACTTC	CASSVHRGIGETQYF
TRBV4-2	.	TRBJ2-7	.	TGTGCCAGCAGCCATCCCCACCCCTTCGGGACTGGTTACTACGAGCAGTACTTC	CASSHPHPFGTGYYEQYF
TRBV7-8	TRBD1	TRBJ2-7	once	TGTGCCAGCAGCTCCTACAGGGGTCCTACCACCCCCTACGAGCAGTACTTC	CASSSYRGPTTPYEQYF
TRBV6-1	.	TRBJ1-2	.	TGTGCCAGCAGTGAAGCAGCTGGCTACACCTTC	CASSEAAGYTF
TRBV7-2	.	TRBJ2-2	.	TGTGCCAGCAGCTTAAAGGCCCCCTCACAGGGGAACACCGGGGAGCTGTTTTTT	CASSLKAPSQGNTGELFF
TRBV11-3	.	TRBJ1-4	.	TGTGCCAGCAGCTTAGGCACCGGGGTTAATGAAAAACTGTTTTTT	CASSLGTGVNEKLFF
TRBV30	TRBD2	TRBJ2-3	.	TGTGCCCGCGGGGTTCGGACGTCGGGAGAGCGGGAGGGCCGTACAGATACGCAGTATTTT	CARGVRTSGEREGRTDTQYF
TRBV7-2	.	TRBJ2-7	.	TGTGCCAGCAGCTCCCCCCAGAAGGCTAGCGCGCCCTACGAGCAGTACTTC	CASSSPQKASAPYEQYF
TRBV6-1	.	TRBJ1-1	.	TGTGCCAGCAGTGACCCAAAACAGCAAAACACTGAAGCTTTCTTT	CASSDPKQQNTEAFF
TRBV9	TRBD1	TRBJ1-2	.	TGTGCCAGCAGCCCCTTAGGGACAGAAAGCCCTACTCACTATGGCTACACCTTC	CASSPLGTESPTHYGYTF
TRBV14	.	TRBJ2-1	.	TGTGCCAGCAGCGAAGCCAGGTCAGGGGAGTATGATGAGCAGTTCTTC	CASSEARSGEYDEQFF
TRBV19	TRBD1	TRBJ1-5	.	TGTGCCAGTAGTATAGTTTCCCCGGACAGGGCACCCCGGGCTAGCAATCAGCCCCAGCATTTT	CASSIVSPDRAPRASNQPQHF